Reported below is one T cell receptor (beta chain). Its antigen is not known. A much larger clone differs from this one at a single base, so this may be a read error. The sample belongs to a study of blood T cells in healthy people across ages. General study results and limits: With age, beta diversity per million T cells declined roughly linearly, significantly by approximately 41.

At least 7 million PBMCs were isolated per sample. Trimming left V 4 bases short and J 4 bases short, with 15 bases between. The germline V gene encodes CDR1 ENHRY and CDR2 SYGVKD. CDR3 size: 15 residues. Next came a second PCR, run for about 7 to 12 cycles, which used a sample-barcoded 5' primer along with a J-beta primer mix. A single record per CDR3 protein comes from TCRdb applying MiXCR to the 5' RACE reads. The repertoire has about 1.1 million distinct CDR3 sequences, around two fifths of them found once; the top ten carry approximately 14%. This clonotype was sampled from a man aged 18-30 years in good health. Sequencing used blood. J is TRBJ2-3 and V is TRBV10-3; TRBD2 is a possible D gene (6 bases). The DNA of the CDR3 is TGTGCCATCAGTGGCTCGACATCTAGCGCAGATACGCAGTATTTT. Translated: CAISGSTSSADTQYF.